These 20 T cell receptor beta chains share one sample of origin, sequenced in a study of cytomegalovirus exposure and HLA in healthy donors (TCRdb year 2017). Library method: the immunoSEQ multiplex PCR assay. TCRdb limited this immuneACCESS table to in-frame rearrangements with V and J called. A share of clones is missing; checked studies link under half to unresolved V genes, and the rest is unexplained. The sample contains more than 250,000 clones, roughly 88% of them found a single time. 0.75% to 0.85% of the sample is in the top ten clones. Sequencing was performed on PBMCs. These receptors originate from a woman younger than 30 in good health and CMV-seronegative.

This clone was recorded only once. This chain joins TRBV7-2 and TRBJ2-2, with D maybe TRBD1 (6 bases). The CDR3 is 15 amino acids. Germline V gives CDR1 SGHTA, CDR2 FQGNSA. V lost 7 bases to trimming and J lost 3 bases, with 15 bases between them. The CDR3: CASTLGTLDTGELFF. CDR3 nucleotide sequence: TGTGCCAGCACCCTAGGGACACTTGACACCGGGGAGCTGTTTTTT.

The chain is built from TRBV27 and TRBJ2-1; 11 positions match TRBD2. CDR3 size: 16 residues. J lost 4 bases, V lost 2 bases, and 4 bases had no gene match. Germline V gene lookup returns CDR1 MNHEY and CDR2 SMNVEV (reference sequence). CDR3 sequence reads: CASSLDLAGGYNEQFF. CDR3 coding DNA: TGTGCCAGCAGTTTAGATCTAGCGGGGGGTTACAATGAGCAGTTCTTC.

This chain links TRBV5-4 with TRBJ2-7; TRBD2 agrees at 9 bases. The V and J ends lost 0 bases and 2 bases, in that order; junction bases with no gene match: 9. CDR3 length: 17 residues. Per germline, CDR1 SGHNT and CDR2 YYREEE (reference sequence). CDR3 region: CASSLGGRLAAPYEQYF. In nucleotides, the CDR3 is TGTGCCAGCAGCTTGGGGGGGAGACTAGCGGCCCCCTACGAGCAGTACTTC.

The CDR3 DNA is TGTGCCAGCAGTTTCAATGGGGGGGGGTCTGAAGCTTTCTTT. The encoded protein is CASSFNGGGSEAFF. This chain uses TRBV2 with TRBJ1-1, with D perhaps TRBD1 (5 bases). CDR3 length equals 14 residues. Germline loops: CDR1 SNHLY, CDR2 FYNNEI. V lost 5 bases and J lost 6, with 16 bases in between.

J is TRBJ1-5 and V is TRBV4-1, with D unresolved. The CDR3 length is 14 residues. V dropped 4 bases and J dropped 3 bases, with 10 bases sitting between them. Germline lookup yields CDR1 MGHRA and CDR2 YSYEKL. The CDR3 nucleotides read TGCGCCAGCAGCCGGTGGCAGGTCAATCAGCCCCAGCATTTT. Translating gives CASSRWQVNQPQHF.

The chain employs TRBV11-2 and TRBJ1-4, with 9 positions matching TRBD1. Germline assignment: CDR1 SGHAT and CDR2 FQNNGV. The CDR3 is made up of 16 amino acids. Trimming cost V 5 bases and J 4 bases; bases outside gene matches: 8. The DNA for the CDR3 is TGTGCCAGCAGCACCCCTGGGACAGGGAATAATGAAAAACTGTTTTTT. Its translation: CASSTPGTGNNEKLFF.

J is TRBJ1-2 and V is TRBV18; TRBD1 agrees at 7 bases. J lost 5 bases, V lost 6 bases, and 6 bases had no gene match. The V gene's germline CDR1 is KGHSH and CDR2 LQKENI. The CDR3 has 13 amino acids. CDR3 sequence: CASSPGQQYGYTF. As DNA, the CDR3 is TGTGCCAGCTCCCCGGGACAGCAATATGGCTACACCTTC.

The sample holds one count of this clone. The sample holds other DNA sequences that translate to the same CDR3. The CDR3: CASSPPGSSGNTIYF. CDR3 DNA: TGTGCCAGCAGCCCCCCGGGAAGCTCTGGAAACACCATATATTTT. The chain couples TRBV7-2 to TRBJ1-3, with D unclear. Germline V gene lookup returns CDR1 SGHTA and CDR2 FQGNSA. This CDR3 has 15 amino acids. With 5 bases removed from V and 0 bases from J, the gap between germline ends came to 11 bases.

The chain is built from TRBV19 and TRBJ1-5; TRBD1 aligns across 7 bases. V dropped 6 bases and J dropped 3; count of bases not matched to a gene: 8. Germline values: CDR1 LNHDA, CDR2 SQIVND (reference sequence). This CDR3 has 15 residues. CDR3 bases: TGTGCCAGTAGCTCCGGACAGGTTCACAATCAGCCCCAGCATTTT. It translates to CASSSGQVHNQPQHF.

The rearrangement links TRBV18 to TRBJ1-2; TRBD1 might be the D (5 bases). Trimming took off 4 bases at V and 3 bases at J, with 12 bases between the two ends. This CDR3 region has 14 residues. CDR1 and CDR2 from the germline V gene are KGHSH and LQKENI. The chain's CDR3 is CASSRTRRDYGYTF. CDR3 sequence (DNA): TGTGCCAGCTCACGGACACGACGGGACTATGGCTACACCTTC.

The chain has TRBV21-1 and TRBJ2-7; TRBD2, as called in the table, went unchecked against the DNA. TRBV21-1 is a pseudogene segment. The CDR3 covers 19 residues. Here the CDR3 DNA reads TGTGCCAGCAGGACCATCCGGCGGCGGGAGGGCCAACGGGACTACGAGCAGTACTTC. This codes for CASRTIRRREGQRDYEQYF.

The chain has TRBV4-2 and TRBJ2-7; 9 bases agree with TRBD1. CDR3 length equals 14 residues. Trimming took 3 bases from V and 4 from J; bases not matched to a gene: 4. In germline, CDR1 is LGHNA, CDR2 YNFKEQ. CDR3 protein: CASSQGQGWYEQYF. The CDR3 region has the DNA TGTGCCAGCAGCCAGGGACAGGGCTGGTACGAGCAGTACTTC.

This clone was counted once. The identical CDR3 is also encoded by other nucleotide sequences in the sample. The CDR3 bases are TGTGCCAGCAGCCCTAGCGGGAGCTCCTACGAGCAGTACTTC. It translates to CASSPSGSSYEQYF. V is TRBV7-2 and J is TRBJ2-7; 10 positions match TRBD2. CDR3 size: 14 residues. The trim removed 5 bases at V and 0 bases at J, leaving 1 base unmatched. Germline CDR1 reads SGHTA; CDR2 reads FQGNSA.

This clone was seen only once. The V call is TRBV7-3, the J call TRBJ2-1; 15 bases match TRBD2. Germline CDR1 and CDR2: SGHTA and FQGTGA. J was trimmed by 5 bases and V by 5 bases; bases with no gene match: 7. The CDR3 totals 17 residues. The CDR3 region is CASSRTSGRGRDNEQFF. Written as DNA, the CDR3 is TGTGCCAGCAGCCGGACTAGCGGGAGGGGGCGGGACAATGAGCAGTTCTTC.

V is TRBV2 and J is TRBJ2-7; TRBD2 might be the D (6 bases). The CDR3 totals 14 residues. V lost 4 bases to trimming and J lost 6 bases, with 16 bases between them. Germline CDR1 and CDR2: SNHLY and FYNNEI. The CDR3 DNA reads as TGTGCCAGCAGTGTAGCGACTAGGGTTTTCGAGCAGTACTTC. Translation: CASSVATRVFEQYF.

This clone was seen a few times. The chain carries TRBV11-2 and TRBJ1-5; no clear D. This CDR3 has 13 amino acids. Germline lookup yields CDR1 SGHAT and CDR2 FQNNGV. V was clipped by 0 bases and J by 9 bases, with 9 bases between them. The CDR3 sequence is CASSLDRNWPQHF. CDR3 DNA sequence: TGTGCCAGCAGCTTAGATCGTAATTGGCCCCAGCATTTT.

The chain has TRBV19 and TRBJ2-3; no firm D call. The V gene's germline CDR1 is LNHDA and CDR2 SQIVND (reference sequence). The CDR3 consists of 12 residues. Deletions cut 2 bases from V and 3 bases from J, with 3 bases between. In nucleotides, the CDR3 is TGTGCCAGTAGTATATCAACAGATACGCAGTATTTT. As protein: CASSISTDTQYF.

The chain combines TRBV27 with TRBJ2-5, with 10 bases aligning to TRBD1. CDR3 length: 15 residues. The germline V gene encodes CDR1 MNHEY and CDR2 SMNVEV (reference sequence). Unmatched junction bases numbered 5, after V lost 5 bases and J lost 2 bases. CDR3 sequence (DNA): TGTGCCAGCAGTCGTCCGGGACAGGGGCAAGAGACCCAGTACTTC. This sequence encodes CASSRPGQGQETQYF.

CDR3 DNA: TGTGCCAGCAGTTACCCCGGACGGGGCACTGAAGCTTTCTTT. This translates into CASSYPGRGTEAFF. The chain is built from TRBV6-6 and TRBJ1-1, with no clear D. Germline lookup yields CDR1 MNHNY and CDR2 SVGAGI (reference sequence). The CDR3 extends over 14 amino acids. Deletions cut 2 bases from V and 4 bases from J, with 11 bases between.

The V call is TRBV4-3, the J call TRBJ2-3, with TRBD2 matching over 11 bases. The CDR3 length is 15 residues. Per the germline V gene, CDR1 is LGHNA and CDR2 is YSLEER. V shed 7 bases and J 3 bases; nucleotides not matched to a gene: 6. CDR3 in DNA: TGCGCCAGCAAAGCGACTAGCGGGACGACAGATACGCAGTATTTT. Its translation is CASKATSGTTDTQYF.